Each of the 28 T cell receptor beta chains below was sequenced from the same sample in a study of shared clonotypes between healthy human individuals. Produced via immunoSEQ multiplex PCR; TCRdb's table is partial and in-frame only. The sample has around 700,000 clones, around 72% seen once. The sequenced material came from memory CD4+ T cells sorted from blood. Indicated subset: CD45RA-negative fraction. Every receptor here comes from a young woman in good health.

The V and J genes are TRBV29-1 and TRBJ2-1, with 8 bases identical to TRBD1. V dropped 4 bases and J dropped 0; count of bases not matched to a gene: 11. The CDR3 runs to 17 residues. Germline lookup yields CDR1 SQVTM and CDR2 ANQGSEA. CDR3 region: CSVATGGRGSSYNEQFF. The CDR3 nucleotides are TGCAGCGTTGCCACAGGGGGACGGGGTAGCTCCTACAATGAGCAGTTCTTC.

CDR3 in amino acids: CASQRDRGNEQFF. The DNA for the CDR3 is TGCGCCAGCCAGAGGGACAGGGGGAATGAGCAGTTCTTC. This chain uses TRBV10-1 with TRBJ2-1, with 11 bases aligning to TRBD1. This CDR3 has 13 amino acids. Germline V gene lookup returns CDR1 WNHNN and CDR2 SYGVQD (reference sequence). Unmatched junction bases numbered 4, after V lost 8 bases and J lost 7 bases.

This clone showed up just a few times. The rearrangement uses TRBV30 and TRBJ1-3; weak D call: TRBD1 (5 bases). Germline V gene lookup returns CDR1 GTSNPN and CDR2 SVGIG (reference sequence). CDR3 size: 14 residues. Deletions cut 3 bases from V and 5 bases from J, with 14 bases between. The CDR3 DNA reads as TGTGCCTGGAGCCCAGGGTTTGGCCGAAACACCATATATTTT. It codes for CAWSPGFGRNTIYF.

The rearrangement uses TRBV5-6 and TRBJ2-5; tentatively, D is TRBD1 or TRBD2 (5 bases each). Germline CDR1 is SGHDT and CDR2 is YYEEEE. The V gene lost 4 bases and the J gene lost 5 bases, with 12 bases spanning the gap. This CDR3 is 13 amino acids long. CDR3 nucleotides: TGTGCCAGCAGCCCCCGGGACCGGGAGACCCAGTACTTC. Its protein is CASSPRDRETQYF.

The V call is TRBV4-1, the J call TRBJ2-1; D remains unclear. CDR3 size: 15 residues. V gave up 1 base and J gave up 4 bases, with 11 bases separating them. Germline CDR1 MGHRA, CDR2 YSYEKL. The CDR3 is CASSQAGAGYNEQFF. As DNA, the CDR3 is TGCGCCAGCAGCCAAGCGGGCGCTGGTTACAATGAGCAGTTCTTC.

This clone was seen a few times. J is TRBJ2-1 and V is TRBV27; TRBD2 agrees at 11 bases. Germline V gene lookup returns CDR1 MNHEY and CDR2 SMNVEV (reference sequence). This CDR3 comprises 15 residues. The ends lost 7 bases at V and 1 base at J; junction bases unmatched: 3. CDR3 nucleotide sequence: TGTGCCAGCAAAGGACTAGCGGGTTCCTACAATGAGCAGTTCTTC. As protein: CASKGLAGSYNEQFF.

This clone showed up just a few times. V is TRBV29-1 and J is TRBJ2-2, with D perhaps matching TRBD2 (6 bases). CDR1 is SQVTM, CDR2 ANQGSEA, per germline. CDR3 size: 13 residues. V was clipped by 4 bases and J by 4 bases, with 10 bases between them. In DNA, the CDR3 is TGCAGCGTTGGCATGGGGGGCACCGGGGAGCTGTTTTTT. It translates to CSVGMGGTGELFF.

The chain is built from TRBV29-1 and TRBJ2-7; maybe TRBD1 (5 bases). Germline assignment: CDR1 SQVTM and CDR2 ANQGSEA. This CDR3 is built from 11 residues. V lost 7 bases and J lost 6, with 13 bases in between. The CDR3 is CSARAGFEQYF. The CDR3 region has the DNA TGCAGCGCAAGAGCAGGGTTCGAGCAGTACTTC.

CDR3 amino acids: CASKGRGARTGELFF. DNA of the CDR3: TGTGCCAGCAAGGGCCGGGGAGCTCGGACCGGGGAGCTGTTTTTT. The chain uses TRBV2 and TRBJ2-2, with D maybe TRBD2 (5 bases). The CDR3 totals 15 residues. CDR1 SNHLY and CDR2 FYNNEI come from the germline V gene. With 7 bases removed from V and 5 bases from J, the gap between germline ends came to 17 bases.

The chain carries TRBV11-3 and TRBJ2-7; D not certain. This CDR3 is built from 13 residues. The germline V and J ends were trimmed by 4 bases and 6 bases, with 13 bases remaining between them. The V gene's germline CDR1 is SGHNT and CDR2 YENEEA. The DNA of the CDR3 is TGTGCCAGCAGCTACGGACCCAGCTCCGAGCAGTACTTC. Amino acids: CASSYGPSSEQYF.

V usage is TRBV18 and J usage is TRBJ1-2, with D unclear. The CDR3 loop spans 15 amino acids. Between the trimmed V and J ends, which lost 3 bases and 0 bases, there was a span of 11 bases. Germline V gene lookup returns CDR1 KGHSH and CDR2 LQKENI. CDR3 sequence: CASSPTHPANYGYTF. The CDR3 nucleotides read TGTGCCAGCTCACCTACACACCCAGCTAACTATGGCTACACCTTC.

The chain uses TRBV28 and TRBJ2-2, with D uncertain. The length of the CDR3 is 12 residues. The germline V and J ends were trimmed by 6 bases and 7 bases, with 9 bases remaining between them. Germline CDR1 MDHEN, CDR2 SYDVKM. The CDR3, as DNA: TGTGCCAGCAGCTTAGCCTACGGGGAGCTGTTTTTT. Protein sequence: CASSLAYGELFF.

The chain carries TRBV15 and TRBJ1-4; D gene uncertain. V was pared by 0 bases and J by 3 bases, with 11 bases between. CDR3 length: 16 residues. In germline, CDR1 is LNHNV, CDR2 YYDKDF (reference sequence). The CDR3 protein is CATSRDRKMANEKLFF. In nucleotides, the CDR3 is TGTGCCACCAGCAGAGATCGGAAGATGGCTAATGAAAAACTGTTTTTT.

The J gene is TRBJ2-7, the V gene TRBV7-8; 7 nucleotides line up with TRBD1. The trim removed 5 bases at V and 2 bases at J, leaving 9 bases unmatched. Germline CDR1 and CDR2: SGHVS and FQNEAQ. The CDR3 contains 15 residues. In nucleotides, the CDR3 is TGTGCCAGCAGCCGACCCGGGACAGAGACCTACGAGCAGTACTTC. It specifies CASSRPGTETYEQYF.

This clone was detected a few times. The V call is TRBV2, the J call TRBJ1-1, with 8 bases matching TRBD1. Germline V gives CDR1 SNHLY, CDR2 FYNNEI. The CDR3 is made up of 15 amino acids. Trimming at V came to 3 bases and at J to 8 bases, leaving 11 bases not matched to a gene. CDR3 nucleotides: TGTGCCAGCAGTGACTTCAGGACAGGGAAAGTAGAAGCTTTCTTT. Translation: CASSDFRTGKVEAFF.

The chain joins TRBV7-9 to TRBJ2-7; TRBD1 agrees at 9 bases. V lost 1 base to trimming and J lost 10 bases; unmatched junction nucleotides: 8. This CDR3 comprises 14 residues. Germline lookup yields CDR1 SEHNR and CDR2 FQNEAQ (reference sequence). The CDR3 here is CASSLGTGVPHQYF. As DNA, the CDR3 is TGTGCCAGCAGCTTAGGGACAGGGGTCCCTCATCAGTACTTC. Full variable domain (outside the CDR3, taken from reference TRBV7-9 and TRBJ2-7): DTGVSQNPRHKITKRGQNVTFRCDPISEHNRLYWYRQTLGQGPEFLTYFQNEAQLEKSRLLSDRFSAERPKGSFSTLEIQRTEQGDSAMYLCASSLGTGVPHQYFGPGTRLTVT.

V gene TRBV6-5 combines with J gene TRBJ2-7, with D hard to call. The CDR3 consists of 11 residues. Germline V gives CDR1 MNHEY, CDR2 SVGAGI. Trimming cost V 0 bases and J 5 bases, with 2 bases left between them. The CDR3, as DNA: TGTGCCAGCAGTTACTCTCACGAGCAGTACTTC. Its translation is CASSYSHEQYF.

The chain joins TRBV10-2 to TRBJ1-5, with 9 bases aligning to TRBD1. V gave up 1 base and J gave up 7 bases; unmatched junction bases: 5. The CDR3 is 15 amino acids. Germline-derived CDR1 and CDR2 are WSHSY and SAAADI. The chain's CDR3 is CASSEYRGLEQPQHF. CDR3 coding DNA: TGCGCCAGCAGTGAGTACAGGGGGCTCGAGCAGCCCCAGCATTTT.

The chain is built from TRBV7-9 and TRBJ1-3, with 10 bases that match TRBD1. Unmatched junction bases numbered 7, after V lost 5 bases and J lost 3 bases. The germline V gene encodes CDR1 SEHNR and CDR2 FQNEAQ (reference sequence). The CDR3 loop spans 16 amino acids. As DNA, the CDR3 is TGTGCCAGCAGCGCCGGACAGGGGGTATATGGAAACACCATATATTTT. Encoded protein: CASSAGQGVYGNTIYF.

The chain links TRBV4-1 to TRBJ1-2; D not certain. The CDR3 extends over 17 amino acids. The V gene lost 0 bases and the J gene lost 2 bases, with 16 bases spanning the gap. Per the germline V gene, CDR1 is MGHRA and CDR2 is YSYEKL. The CDR3 sequence is CASSQDFGRQLNYGYTF. CDR3 in DNA: TGCGCCAGCAGCCAAGACTTCGGGAGGCAGCTCAACTATGGCTACACCTTC.

V and J are TRBV21-1 and TRBJ2-7; the table's D call, TRBD1, has no DNA check behind it. TRBV21-1 is recorded as a pseudogene. The CDR3 runs to 17 residues. The CDR3 nucleotides read TGTGCCAGCAGCAAAGAGGGGGACAGGGGCCTCTCCTACGAGCAGTACTTC. It yields the protein CASSKEGDRGLSYEQYF.

In DNA form, the CDR3 reads TGTGCCAGCAGCACGCTGCGGGGCGGGGGCGAGCAGTACTTC. The encoded protein is CASSTLRGGGEQYF. The chain combines TRBV11-2 with TRBJ2-7; 7 bases align to TRBD2. The CDR3 consists of 14 residues. Germline CDR1 and CDR2: SGHAT and FQNNGV. V was clipped by 5 bases and J by 6 bases; unmatched bases: 10.

V usage is TRBV19 and J usage is TRBJ1-1; no reliable D call. Trimming stripped 2 bases from V and 0 bases from J, with 7 bases between. This CDR3 is 14 amino acids long. CDR1 is LNHDA, CDR2 SQIVND, per germline (reference sequence). CDR3 residues: CASSITLLNTEAFF. The CDR3, as DNA: TGTGCCAGTAGTATAACGCTACTGAACACTGAAGCTTTCTTT.

The gene calls are TRBV27 and TRBJ2-7; D is unclear. Germline CDR1 is MNHEY and CDR2 is SMNVEV (reference sequence). The V end was cut by 6 bases, the J end by 1 base, with 19 bases between. This CDR3 comprises 16 residues. The CDR3 sequence: CASRLTAAQGSYEQYF. The CDR3 coding sequence is TGTGCCAGCAGGTTGACGGCGGCCCAAGGGTCCTACGAGCAGTACTTC.

The J gene is TRBJ2-7, the V gene TRBV7-9; 7 bases map to TRBD1. The junction had 12 bases not matched to a gene; V was cut back by 5 bases and J by 2 bases. Germline V gene lookup returns CDR1 SEHNR and CDR2 FQNEAQ (reference sequence). The length of the CDR3 is 16 residues. In DNA, the CDR3 is TGTGCCAGCAGCCCACGGGCCGGACAGGTCCCCTACGAGCAGTACTTC. As protein: CASSPRAGQVPYEQYF.

The rearrangement uses TRBV5-1 and TRBJ2-5, with D possibly being TRBD1 (6 bases). Germline CDR1 is SGHRS and CDR2 is YFSETQ. This CDR3 region has 14 residues. Trimming removed 0 bases at V and 2 bases at J, with 8 bases between. CDR3 sequence (DNA): TGCGCCAGCAGCTTGGTGGGACATCAAGAGACCCAGTACTTC. It codes for CASSLVGHQETQYF. Full variable domain (rest looked up from reference TRBV5-1 and TRBJ2-5): KAGVTQTPRYLIKTRGQQVTLSCSPISGHRSVSWYQQTPGQGLQFLFEYFSETQRNKGNFPGRFSGRQFSNSRSEMNVSTLELGDSALYLCASSLVGHQETQYFGPGTRLLVL.

This clone has a single count. The gene calls are TRBV19 and TRBJ2-1; D is perhaps TRBD1 or TRBD2 (6 bases each). V was clipped by 7 bases and J by 9 bases, with 13 bases between them. Germline V gives CDR1 LNHDA, CDR2 SQIVND (reference sequence). This CDR3 is built from 12 residues. The CDR3 loop is CASKGGGREQFF. The CDR3 bases are TGTGCCAGTAAGGGGGGAGGACGTGAGCAGTTCTTC.

This clone appeared once. The CDR3 here is CASSLPSGSVSDTQYF. The DNA of the CDR3 is TGTGCCAGCAGCTTGCCCAGCGGGAGTGTTTCTGATACGCAGTATTTT. This sequence joins TRBV5-4 and TRBJ2-3; TRBD2 matches at 8 bases. The germline V gene encodes CDR1 SGHNT and CDR2 YYREEE (reference sequence). V dropped 1 base and J dropped 6; count of bases not matched to a gene: 10. The CDR3 runs 16 residues. The variable domain in full, with the rest retrieved from reference TRBV5-4 and TRBJ2-3, is ETGVTQSPTHLIKTRGQQVTLRCSSQSGHNTVSWYQQALGQGPQFIFQYYREEENGRGNFPPRFSGLQFPNYSSELNVNALELDDSALYLCASSLPSGSVSDTQYFGPGTRLTVL.